The 26 T cell receptor beta chains below were found in one sample sequenced in a study of blood T cell repertoires in COVID-19. The protocol was immunoSEQ multiplex PCR, while the TCRdb copy is restricted to in-frame clones and leaves out a portion. The data hold some 170,000 clones, with 80% to 85% observed a single time. The source material was peripheral blood. These receptors came from a woman in her forties with COVID-19, enrolled during active disease.

The V call is TRBV25-1, the J call TRBJ2-7; 8 bases are shared with TRBD1. The CDR3 extends over 14 amino acids. Per the germline V gene, CDR1 is MGHDK and CDR2 is SYGVNS. J gave up 3 bases and V 4 bases, and 5 bases lay outside the gene matches. The CDR3 reads CASSGGDRYYEQYF. In DNA form, the CDR3 reads TGTGCCAGCAGTGGGGGGGACAGGTACTACGAGCAGTACTTC.

The chain couples TRBV7-9 to TRBJ1-5; D is undetermined. Germline V gene data show CDR1 as SEHNR and CDR2 as FQNEAQ (reference sequence). The CDR3 spans 14 residues. V lost 3 bases and J 6 bases, leaving 12 bases between the germline ends. CDR3 sequence: CASSFAGRGQPQHF. CDR3 in DNA: TGTGCCAGCAGCTTCGCAGGACGGGGTCAGCCCCAGCATTTT.

The chain employs TRBV7-2 and TRBJ2-2; 10 nucleotides agree with TRBD2. V shed 5 bases and J 1 base; nucleotides not matched to a gene: 10. The CDR3 sequence is 18 residues long. Germline values: CDR1 SGHTA, CDR2 FQGNSA. CDR3 nucleotide sequence: TGTGCCAGCAGCGGGGGGTGGGCTAGCGGGAGGAACACCGGGGAGCTGTTTTTT. Residues: CASSGGWASGRNTGELFF.

The rearrangement joins TRBV10-3 to TRBJ2-7; the match to TRBD2 covers 7 bases. Germline V CDR1 and CDR2: ENHRY, SYGVKD. V trimming: 3 bases; J trimming: 6 bases; junction bases outside the gene matches: 8. This CDR3 is 14 amino acids long. The chain's CDR3 is CAISEGGRGPEQYF. CDR3 nucleotide sequence: TGTGCCATCAGTGAAGGCGGGAGAGGTCCCGAGCAGTACTTC.

The V and J genes are TRBV6-4 and TRBJ1-5, with unresolved D. The length of the CDR3 is 14 residues. Germline V gives CDR1 MRHNA, CDR2 SNTAGT. The V gene lost 3 bases and the J gene lost 4 bases, with 10 bases spanning the gap. This CDR3 is CASSEGEGNQPQHF. The CDR3 nucleotides read TGTGCCAGCAGTGAGGGTGAGGGTAATCAGCCCCAGCATTTT.

The chain couples TRBV18 to TRBJ1-1; D gene uncertain. Looked up from germline, CDR1 is KGHSH and CDR2 is LQKENI. Trimming stripped 2 bases from V and 2 bases from J, with 9 bases between. The CDR3 length is 14 residues. This CDR3 is CASSPDAANTEAFF. CDR3 coding DNA: TGTGCCAGCTCACCAGATGCGGCAAACACTGAAGCTTTCTTT.

The rearrangement links TRBV19 to TRBJ2-7, with D possibly TRBD1 on 6 matching bases. CDR1 LNHDA and CDR2 SQIVND come from the germline V gene (reference sequence). V was cut by 6 bases and J by 0 bases, with 9 bases left in between. The CDR3 is 13 residues long. CDR3 protein: CASRADSSYEQYF. DNA for the CDR3: TGTGCCAGTAGGGCGGACAGCTCCTACGAGCAGTACTTC.

The V call is TRBV24-1, the J call TRBJ1-6, with 7 bases lining up with TRBD1. This CDR3 region has 18 residues. Germline values: CDR1 KGHDR, CDR2 SFDVKD. V was pared by 1 base and J by 5 bases, with 10 bases of the junction left unmatched. The CDR3 loop is CATSDFGPRDRDNSPLHF. In nucleotides, the CDR3 is TGTGCCACCAGTGATTTTGGACCCCGGGACAGAGATAATTCACCCCTCCACTTT.

V usage is TRBV6-5 and J usage is TRBJ2-7; 7 nucleotides align to TRBD1. This CDR3 has 16 residues. V was clipped by 4 bases and J by 4 bases; unmatched bases: 13. Germline V gene data show CDR1 as MNHEY and CDR2 as SVGAGI. In DNA, the CDR3 is TGTGCCAGCAGTTCCTTTCGGGGACAGATGATTTACGAGCAGTACTTC. It codes for CASSSFRGQMIYEQYF.

This clone was counted a few times. The V and J genes are TRBV18 and TRBJ1-2; TRBD1 matches 10 bases. The CDR3 runs to 15 residues. Trimming at V came to 3 bases and at J to 3 bases, leaving 4 bases not matched to a gene. CDR1 and CDR2 (germline): KGHSH, LQKENI. DNA of the CDR3: TGTGCCAGCTCACCGACAGGGGGCGGTGACTATGGCTACACCTTC. Translated, it gives CASSPTGGGDYGYTF.

The rearrangement uses TRBV4-1 and TRBJ1-1, with D unresolved. The CDR3 has 15 amino acids. Germline values: CDR1 MGHRA, CDR2 YSYEKL. Trimming shortened V by 0 bases and J by 0 bases, and 8 bases separated the two germline ends. The CDR3: CASSQEAALNTEAFF. The CDR3 DNA is TGCGCCAGCAGCCAAGAAGCGGCACTGAACACTGAAGCTTTCTTT.

By frequency in the sample, this clone is medium-sized. J is TRBJ1-3 and V is TRBV5-1; D is uncertain. CDR1 is SGHRS and CDR2 is YFSETQ in the germline V gene. V was cut by 1 base and J by 4 bases, with 9 bases left in between. CDR3 length equals 14 residues. CDR3 amino acids: CASSLSAGGNTIYF. CDR3 nucleotides: TGCGCCAGCAGCTTGTCGGCCGGGGGAAACACCATATATTTT.

The V call is TRBV28, the J call TRBJ2-7; 7 bases are shared with TRBD1. CDR1 is MDHEN, CDR2 SYDVKM, per germline. Trimming at V came to 2 bases and at J to 0 bases, leaving 4 bases not matched to a gene. This CDR3 is 15 amino acids long. The CDR3 DNA reads as TGTGCCAGCAGTTTACAACAGGGGAGCTCCTACGAGCAGTACTTC. Translating gives CASSLQQGSSYEQYF.

The chain is built from TRBV9 and TRBJ2-1; 8 nucleotides align to TRBD1. CDR3 size: 15 residues. Germline V gene lookup returns CDR1 SGDLS and CDR2 YYNGEE. With 4 bases clipped from V and 1 base from J, the junction kept 4 bases outside the gene matches. The CDR3: CASSPRQGSYNEQFF. In DNA, the CDR3 is TGTGCCAGCAGCCCTCGACAGGGGTCCTACAATGAGCAGTTCTTC. Using reference TRBV9 and TRBJ2-1 for the parts outside the CDR3, the full variable domain is DSGVTQTPKHLITATGQRVTLRCSPRSGDLSVYWYQQSLDQGLQFLIQYYNGEERAKGNILERFSAQQFPDLHSELNLSSLELGDSALYFCASSPRQGSYNEQFFGPGTRLTVL.

The chain has TRBV20-1 and TRBJ1-4; unclear D gene. Germline values: CDR1 DFQATT, CDR2 SNEGSKA (reference sequence). V was shortened by 5 bases and J by 5 bases, with 6 bases between the two germline ends. The CDR3 is 11 amino acids. The CDR3 is CSAEGNEKLFF. The CDR3 nucleotides read TGCAGTGCTGAGGGCAATGAAAAACTGTTTTTT.

This sequence joins TRBV10-3 and TRBJ2-7; no clear D. V was trimmed by 2 bases and J by 0 bases, leaving 5 bases between them. This CDR3 region has 13 residues. The V gene's germline CDR1 is ENHRY and CDR2 SYGVKD. CDR3 amino acids: CAISETPSYEQYF. In DNA, the CDR3 is TGTGCCATCAGTGAGACACCCTCCTACGAGCAGTACTTC.

This chain links TRBV2 with TRBJ1-4; the D gene is possibly TRBD1 (6 bases). CDR3 length: 16 amino acids. CDR1 is SNHLY and CDR2 is FYNNEI in the germline V gene. The ends were cut back, 6 bases at V and 7 bases at J, with 21 bases in the middle. CDR3 nucleotide sequence: TGTGCCAGCAGGCAGACTACCGGGACAAAGGTTGAAAAACTGTTTTTT. Encoded protein: CASRQTTGTKVEKLFF.

Ten or more counts support this clone. This sample also contains other DNA sequences that code for the same CDR3. This sequence joins TRBV5-1 and TRBJ2-5; 9 bases agree with TRBD2. Per germline, CDR1 SGHRS and CDR2 YFSETQ. J was trimmed by 5 bases and V by 0 bases; bases with no gene match: 5. The CDR3 runs 15 residues. The DNA of the CDR3 is TGCGCCAGCAGCTTGGACCCCGGACTAGCGGAGACCCAGTACTTC. It is translated as CASSLDPGLAETQYF. Supplemented by reference TRBV5-1 and TRBJ2-5, the full variable domain reads KAGVTQTPRYLIKTRGQQVTLSCSPISGHRSVSWYQQTPGQGLQFLFEYFSETQRNKGNFPGRFSGRQFSNSRSEMNVSTLELGDSALYLCASSLDPGLAETQYFGPGTRLLVL.

V is TRBV18 and J is TRBJ1-2; tentative D call: TRBD1 (5 bases). Germline V gene sequence: CDR1 KGHSH, CDR2 LQKENI. V lost 5 bases and J lost 1, with 8 bases in between. The CDR3 extends over 13 amino acids. The CDR3, as DNA: TGTGCCAGCTCAGCGACAGATAACTATGGCTACACCTTC. This translates into CASSATDNYGYTF.

This clone occurred once. The CDR3 here is CASSIGGASSTEAFF. The CDR3 DNA reads TGTGCCAGTAGTATAGGGGGCGCTTCGTCGACTGAAGCTTTCTTT. This chain uses TRBV19 with TRBJ1-1; perhaps TRBD1 as D (5 bases). The germline V and J ends were trimmed by 1 base and 5 bases, with 14 bases remaining between them. The CDR3 length is 15 residues. Germline CDR1 reads LNHDA; CDR2 reads SQIVND (reference sequence). The full variable domain, with the rest looked up from reference TRBV19 and TRBJ1-1, is DGGITQSPKYLFRKEGQNVTLSCEQNLNHDAMYWYRQDPGQGLRLIYYSQIVNDFQKGDIAEGYSVSREKKESFPLTVTSAQKNPTAFYLCASSIGGASSTEAFFGQGTRLTVV.

The chain has TRBV6-6 and TRBJ2-1; tentatively, D is TRBD2 (5 bases). V was pared by 6 bases and J by 8 bases, with 11 bases between. From germline, CDR1 is MNHNY and CDR2 SVGAGI (reference sequence). The length of the CDR3 is 12 residues. The chain's CDR3 is CASSPTSYEQFF. The CDR3 nucleotides read TGTGCCAGCAGCCCTACTAGTTATGAGCAGTTCTTC.

In DNA, the CDR3 is TGTGCCAGCAGCAAAGGAGATTTGGGAATAGCGGGGGGCACAGATACGCAGTATTTT. Amino acids: CASSKGDLGIAGGTDTQYF. This chain connects TRBV21-1 to TRBJ2-3; the DNA was not used to check the table's D call, TRBD2. TRBV21-1 is listed as a pseudogene. The CDR3 totals 19 residues.

This chain joins TRBV10-1 and TRBJ1-1; TRBD1 aligns across 7 bases. This CDR3 is built from 13 residues. Germline V gene lookup returns CDR1 WNHNN and CDR2 SYGVQD (reference sequence). Germline trimming cut 0 bases from V and 11 bases from J; bases unmatched to any gene: 6. This CDR3 reads CASSESGDSRAFF. The CDR3 DNA reads TGCGCCAGCAGTGAGTCGGGGGACAGCCGGGCTTTCTTT.

CDR3 nucleotide sequence: TGTGCCAGCAGGTCGACTAGCGGGGGTCTCTACGAGCAGTACTTC. Its protein product is CASRSTSGGLYEQYF. The chain employs TRBV6-5 and TRBJ2-7, with 12 nucleotides matching TRBD2. Germline V gene lookup returns CDR1 MNHEY and CDR2 SVGAGI. J lost 3 bases, V lost 6 bases, and 6 bases had no gene match. There are 15 residues in the CDR3.

V and J are TRBV7-2 and TRBJ2-1, with 9 bases that match TRBD2. With V trimmed by 2 bases and J by 2 bases, 4 bases remained unmatched. CDR1 is SGHTA and CDR2 is FQGNSA in the germline V gene. This CDR3 is 16 amino acids long. CDR3 nucleotide sequence: TGTGCCAGCAGCTTACCTGGACTAGCGCCCTACAATGAGCAGTTCTTC. As protein: CASSLPGLAPYNEQFF.

The chain links TRBV7-9 to TRBJ2-2, with 10 bases identical to TRBD2. Per germline, CDR1 SEHNR and CDR2 FQNEAQ (reference sequence). J gave up 7 bases and V 8 bases, and 13 bases lay outside the gene matches. This CDR3 has 16 residues. The CDR3 reads CASLLGGLAKIGELFF. The CDR3 coding sequence is TGTGCCAGCTTGTTAGGGGGACTAGCGAAGATCGGGGAGCTGTTTTTT.